This TCR beta chain was found in a study of CD8+CD57+ T cells in acquired aplastic anemia. About the study: Average DNA yield from sorted CD4+ and CD8+ cells was around 3 ug.

CD8+CD57+ cell expansion, shown by flow cytometry, had occurred in the patients selected for sequencing. Every one of the patients had aplastic anemia (severe, acquired). Genomic DNA acted as the template from which TCR beta VDJ combination and CDR3 sequence profiling were carried out. In TCRdb, the reads were re-called with MiXCR into one record per CDR3 protein. The sample lists around 220,000 distinct CDR3 sequences; about half were seen once. For this clonotype: The antigen is not known.

V was clipped by 4 bases and J by 2 bases; unmatched bases: 5. The CDR3 contains 15 residues. Germline CDR1 SGHTA, CDR2 FQGNSA. Study results and limitations: Significance was not reached for CD8+ Simpson's diversity between patients and controls. Overlapping CD8+ CDR3 repertoires of patients and controls contained about 27 shared sequences.

The rearrangement uses TRBV7-2 and TRBJ2-1; 7 bases line up with TRBD2. Specimen: sorted CD4+, CD8+, or CD8+CD57+ T cells (not recorded which) from PBMCs. The sequence was obtained from a human donor with aplastic anemia. CDR3 residues: CASSSLGGAYNEQFF. The CDR3 region has the DNA TGTGCCAGCAGCTCCCTGGGGGGGGCCTACAATGAGCAGTTCTTC. Together with reference TRBV7-2 and TRBJ2-1, the CDR3 gives the full variable domain: GAGVSQSPSNKVTEKGKDVELRCDPISGHTALYWYRQSLGQGLEFLIYFQGNSAPDKSGLPSDRFSAERTGGSVSTLTIQRTQQEDSAVYLCASSSLGGAYNEQFFGPGTRLTVL.